Listed below are T cell receptor beta chains from one sample, sequenced in a study of T cell responses to AZD1222 COVID-19 vaccine. Sequenced by immunoSEQ multiplex PCR; TCRdb stores in-frame clones only, minus some. The repertoire holds about 93,000 clones, 80% to 90% seen once, with 2.5% in the top ten. The starting material was peripheral blood, obtained 28 days after the second AZD1222 dose. These receptors originate from an adult who received the AZD1222 COVID-19 vaccine. Each CDR3 is given with its conserved first and last residue. A D gene is named only where the DNA matches it firmly. Size tells how often a clone was seen (once, few, many) or the class of an expanded clone, and some rows leave it out.

d_gene: -; abundance: -; v_gene: TRBV5-8; j_gene: TRBJ2-7; CDR3nt: TGTGCCAGCAGCTATCACAGGAGTGAGCAGTACTTC; CDR3aa: CASSYHRSEQYF
d_gene: TRBD2; abundance: -; v_gene: TRBV6-1; j_gene: TRBJ2-7; CDR3nt: TGTGCCAGCAGTGAACGGACTAGCGGGAGTTACGAGCAGTACTTC; CDR3aa: CASSERTSGSYEQYF
d_gene: TRBD1; abundance: once; v_gene: TRBV27; j_gene: TRBJ1-2; CDR3nt: TGTGCCAGCAGGACCGACAGGGGGCTTGGTGGCTACACCTTC; CDR3aa: CASRTDRGLGGYTF
d_gene: -; abundance: -; v_gene: TRBV7-6; j_gene: TRBJ2-7; CDR3nt: TGTGCCAGCAGCCTCAGGAGAGACTCCTACGAGCAGTACTTC; CDR3aa: CASSLRRDSYEQYF
d_gene: -; abundance: -; v_gene: TRBV6-5; j_gene: TRBJ1-3; CDR3nt: TGTGCCAGCAGTTACTCGACAGTCTTCTCTGGAAACACCATATATTTT; CDR3aa: CASSYSTVFSGNTIYF
d_gene: -; abundance: few; v_gene: TRBV3-1/TRBV3-2; j_gene: TRBJ1-4; CDR3nt: TGTGCCAGCAGCCGTCTAAATGAAAAACTGTTTTTT; CDR3aa: CASSRLNEKLFF
d_gene: TRBD1; abundance: -; v_gene: TRBV12-5; j_gene: TRBJ1-1; CDR3nt: TGTGCTAGTGGCAAAGCCGGGACAGGGGTCTCCCGGGGGACTGAAGCTTTCTTT; CDR3aa: CASGKAGTGVSRGTEAFF
d_gene: TRBD1; abundance: -; v_gene: TRBV6-5; j_gene: TRBJ1-2; CDR3nt: TGTGCCAGCAAGAACCGAAACAGGGGATTATATGGCTACACCTTC; CDR3aa: CASKNRNRGLYGYTF
d_gene: -; abundance: -; v_gene: TRBV19; j_gene: TRBJ2-1; CDR3nt: TGTGCCAGTAGTATACCCACCGGACTAAACAATGAGCAGTTCTTC; CDR3aa: CASSIPTGLNNEQFF
d_gene: -; abundance: -; v_gene: TRBV6-1; j_gene: TRBJ1-1; CDR3nt: TGTGCCAGCAGTGACCAGACGGTGGCTCTGAACACTGAAGCTTTCTTT; CDR3aa: CASSDQTVALNTEAFF
d_gene: -; abundance: -; v_gene: TRBV30; j_gene: TRBJ2-5; CDR3nt: TGTGCCTGGAGTGTACAGGGAGGACAAGAGACCCAGTACTTC; CDR3aa: CAWSVQGGQETQYF
d_gene: TRBD2; abundance: -; v_gene: TRBV6-1; j_gene: TRBJ2-7; CDR3nt: TGTGCCAGCAGTGAAATGGCTAGCGGGTCGTACGAGCAGTACTTC; CDR3aa: CASSEMASGSYEQYF
d_gene: TRBD2; abundance: -; v_gene: TRBV18; j_gene: TRBJ2-7; CDR3nt: TGTGCCAGCTCAAATTCTGGGACTAGCGGGATCTACGAGCAGTACTTC; CDR3aa: CASSNSGTSGIYEQYF
d_gene: -; abundance: -; v_gene: TRBV23-1; j_gene: TRBJ1-6; CDR3nt: TGCGCCAGCAGTCAATCGAAAACAGTCCCTTCTCCCCTCCACTTT; CDR3aa: CASSQSKTVPSPLHF
d_gene: -; abundance: -; v_gene: TRBV10-3; j_gene: TRBJ1-2; CDR3nt: TGTGCCATCAGTGAGTCGTGGGCCTATGGCTACACCTTC; CDR3aa: CAISESWAYGYTF
d_gene: -; abundance: -; v_gene: TRBV7-6; j_gene: TRBJ1-4; CDR3nt: TGTGCCAGCAGCTTCGGACAGAGTCCAACTAATGAAAAACTGTTTTTT; CDR3aa: CASSFGQSPTNEKLFF
d_gene: TRBD2; abundance: -; v_gene: TRBV5-4; j_gene: TRBJ2-5; CDR3nt: TGTGCCAGCAGCCCGTCACTAGCGGACCAAGAGACCCAGTACTTC; CDR3aa: CASSPSLADQETQYF
d_gene: TRBD2; abundance: -; v_gene: TRBV4-1; j_gene: TRBJ2-7; CDR3nt: TGCGCCAGCAGCCAAGATCCGGGAGGGCCCTACGAGCAGTACTTC; CDR3aa: CASSQDPGGPYEQYF
d_gene: -; abundance: -; v_gene: TRBV29-1; j_gene: TRBJ2-7; CDR3nt: TGCAGCGTTGTAGGCGACTCTTACTACGAGCAGTACTTC; CDR3aa: CSVVGDSYYEQYF
d_gene: -; abundance: -; v_gene: TRBV4-2; j_gene: TRBJ1-1; CDR3nt: TGTGCCAGCAGCCATGGGAGCCAGCAGCCTGAAGCTTTCTTT; CDR3aa: CASSHGSQQPEAFF
d_gene: -; abundance: once; v_gene: TRBV5-4; j_gene: TRBJ1-2; CDR3nt: TGTGCCAGCAGCAGATTCGAGGGAGGCTATGGCTACACCTTC; CDR3aa: CASSRFEGGYGYTF
d_gene: TRBD2; abundance: -; v_gene: TRBV7-9; j_gene: TRBJ2-3; CDR3nt: TGTGCCAGCAGCCTAGGGACTAGCGAGTCAACAGATACGCAGTATTTT; CDR3aa: CASSLGTSESTDTQYF
d_gene: -; abundance: -; v_gene: TRBV7-9; j_gene: TRBJ1-6; CDR3nt: TGTGCCAGCAGCTTACCCGGGGGGGGAGAATCACCCCTCCACTTT; CDR3aa: CASSLPGGGESPLHF
d_gene: -; abundance: -; v_gene: TRBV10-3; j_gene: TRBJ1-3; CDR3nt: TGTGCCATCAGTGAAAGTGGAAACACCATATATTTT; CDR3aa: CAISESGNTIYF
d_gene: -; abundance: once; v_gene: TRBV7-2; j_gene: TRBJ2-1; CDR3nt: TGTGCCAGCAGCTTAGCGTACACTCGGAATGAGCAGTTCTTC; CDR3aa: CASSLAYTRNEQFF
d_gene: -; abundance: -; v_gene: TRBV30; j_gene: TRBJ1-2; CDR3nt: TGTGCCTTTCTTACGACGTTCAACTATGGCTACACCTTC; CDR3aa: CAFLTTFNYGYTF
d_gene: -; abundance: -; v_gene: TRBV7-2; j_gene: TRBJ1-6; CDR3nt: TGTGCCAGCAGCGAGGACAGATTATTATTTAATTCACCCCTCCACTTT; CDR3aa: CASSEDRLLFNSPLHF
d_gene: TRBD2; abundance: -; v_gene: TRBV2; j_gene: TRBJ2-2; CDR3nt: TGTGCCAGCAGTTCAGCGGGAGACGGCACCGGGGAGCTGTTTTTT; CDR3aa: CASSSAGDGTGELFF
d_gene: -; abundance: -; v_gene: TRBV19; j_gene: TRBJ1-5; CDR3nt: TGTGCCAGTAGTATTCAGCACAATCAGCCCCAGCATTTT; CDR3aa: CASSIQHNQPQHF
d_gene: -; abundance: -; v_gene: TRBV6-2/TRBV6-3; j_gene: TRBJ1-1; CDR3nt: TGTGCCAGCAGTTACGGTGGCGTGAACACTGAAGCTTTCTTT; CDR3aa: CASSYGGVNTEAFF
d_gene: TRBD2; abundance: -; v_gene: TRBV15; j_gene: TRBJ2-1; CDR3nt: TGTGCCACCAGCAGAGATTCCCTGGCGGGGGGGCTGGATGAGCAGTTCTTC; CDR3aa: CATSRDSLAGGLDEQFF
d_gene: TRBD1; abundance: -; v_gene: TRBV6-1; j_gene: TRBJ1-3; CDR3nt: TGTGCCAGCAGTGAAGTTTACAGGGGTGGAAACACCATATATTTT; CDR3aa: CASSEVYRGGNTIYF
d_gene: -; abundance: -; v_gene: TRBV6-5; j_gene: TRBJ1-1; CDR3nt: TGTGCCAGCAGTTATTTCACTGAAGCTTTCTTT; CDR3aa: CASSYFTEAFF
d_gene: -; abundance: -; v_gene: TRBV21-1; j_gene: TRBJ1-6; CDR3nt: TGTGCCAGCAGCAAAGTCCGGGACAGGGGAAGGTCACCCCTCCACTTT; CDR3aa: CASSKVRDRGRSPLHF